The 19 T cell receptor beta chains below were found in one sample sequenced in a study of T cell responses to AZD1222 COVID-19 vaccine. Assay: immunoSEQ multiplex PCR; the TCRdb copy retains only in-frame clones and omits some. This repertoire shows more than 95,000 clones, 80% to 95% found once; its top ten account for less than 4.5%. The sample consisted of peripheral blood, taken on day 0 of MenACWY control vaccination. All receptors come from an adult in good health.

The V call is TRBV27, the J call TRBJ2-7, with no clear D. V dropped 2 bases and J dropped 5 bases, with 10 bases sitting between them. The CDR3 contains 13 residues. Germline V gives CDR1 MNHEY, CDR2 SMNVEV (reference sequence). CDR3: CASSLLVRHEQYF. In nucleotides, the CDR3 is TGTGCCAGCAGTTTACTAGTTCGTCACGAGCAGTACTTC.

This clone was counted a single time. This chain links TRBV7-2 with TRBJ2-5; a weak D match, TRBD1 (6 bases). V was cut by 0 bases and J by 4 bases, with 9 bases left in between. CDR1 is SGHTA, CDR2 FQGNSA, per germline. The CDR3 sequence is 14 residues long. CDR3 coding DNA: TGTGCCAGCAGCTTAGCGGCAGGGGTAGAGACCCAGTACTTC. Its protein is CASSLAAGVETQYF.

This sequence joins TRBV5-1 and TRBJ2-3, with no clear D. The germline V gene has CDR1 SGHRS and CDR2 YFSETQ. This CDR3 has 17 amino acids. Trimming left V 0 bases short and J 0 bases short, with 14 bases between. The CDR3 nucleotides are TGCGCCAGCAGCTTGGTGGGCCAGGCGGCTAGCACAGATACGCAGTATTTT. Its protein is CASSLVGQAASTDTQYF.

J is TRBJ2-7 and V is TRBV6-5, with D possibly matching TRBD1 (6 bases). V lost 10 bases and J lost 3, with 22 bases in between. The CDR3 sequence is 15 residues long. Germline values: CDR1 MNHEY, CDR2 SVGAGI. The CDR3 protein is CATPTETGPNYEQYF. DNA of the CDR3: TGTGCCACCCCAACGGAAACAGGGCCCAACTACGAGCAGTACTTC.

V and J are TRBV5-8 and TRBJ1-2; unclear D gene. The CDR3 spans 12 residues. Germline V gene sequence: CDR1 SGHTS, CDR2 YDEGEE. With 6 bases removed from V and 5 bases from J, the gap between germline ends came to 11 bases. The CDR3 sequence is CASTFMWYGYTF. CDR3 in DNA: TGTGCCAGCACCTTTATGTGGTATGGCTACACCTTC.

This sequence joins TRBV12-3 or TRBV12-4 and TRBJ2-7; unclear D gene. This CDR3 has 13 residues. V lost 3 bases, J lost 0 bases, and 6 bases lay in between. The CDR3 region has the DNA TGTGCCAGCAGTTTGGGCAGCTCCTACGAGCAGTACTTC. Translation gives CASSLGSSYEQYF.

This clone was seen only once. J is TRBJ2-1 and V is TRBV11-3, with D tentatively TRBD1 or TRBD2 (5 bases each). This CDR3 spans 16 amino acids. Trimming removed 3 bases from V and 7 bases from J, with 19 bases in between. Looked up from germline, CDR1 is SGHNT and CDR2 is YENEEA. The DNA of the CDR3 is TGTGCCAGCAGCTTTGGGGGAGATCGGGGTGGGAATGAGCAGTTCTTC. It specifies CASSFGGDRGGNEQFF.

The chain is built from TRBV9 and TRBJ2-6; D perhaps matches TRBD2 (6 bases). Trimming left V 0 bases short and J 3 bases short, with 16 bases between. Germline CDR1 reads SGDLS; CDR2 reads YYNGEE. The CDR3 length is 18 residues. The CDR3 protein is CASSVAGTGAGGANVLTF. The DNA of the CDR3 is TGTGCCAGCAGCGTAGCCGGGACTGGTGCGGGTGGGGCCAACGTCCTGACTTTC.

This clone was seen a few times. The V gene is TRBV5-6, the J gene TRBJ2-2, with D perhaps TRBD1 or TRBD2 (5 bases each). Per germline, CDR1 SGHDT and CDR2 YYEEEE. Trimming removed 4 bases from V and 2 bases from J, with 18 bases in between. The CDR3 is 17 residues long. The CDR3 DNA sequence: TGTGCCAGCAGCATGGGACCCGCTTCCTATAACACCGGGGAGCTGTTTTTT. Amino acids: CASSMGPASYNTGELFF.

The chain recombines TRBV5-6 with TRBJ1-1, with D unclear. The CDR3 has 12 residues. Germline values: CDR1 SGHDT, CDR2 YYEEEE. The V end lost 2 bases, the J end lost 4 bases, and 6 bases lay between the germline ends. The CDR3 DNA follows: TGTGCCAGCAGCTTACTGGGCACTGAAGCTTTCTTT. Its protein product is CASSLLGTEAFF.

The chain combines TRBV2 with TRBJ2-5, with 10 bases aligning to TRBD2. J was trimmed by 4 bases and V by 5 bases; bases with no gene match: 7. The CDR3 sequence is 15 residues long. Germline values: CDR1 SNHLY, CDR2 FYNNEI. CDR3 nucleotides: TGTGCCAGCAGTAAACAGCGGGGGGGAGTAGAGACCCAGTACTTC. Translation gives CASSKQRGGVETQYF.

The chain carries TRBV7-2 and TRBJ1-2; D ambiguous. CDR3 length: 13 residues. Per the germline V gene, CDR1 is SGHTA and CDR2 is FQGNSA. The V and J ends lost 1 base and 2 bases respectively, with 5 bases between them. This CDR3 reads CASSLVPNYGYTF. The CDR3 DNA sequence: TGTGCCAGCAGCTTAGTGCCAAACTATGGCTACACCTTC. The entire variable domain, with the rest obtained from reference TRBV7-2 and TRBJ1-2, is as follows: GAGVSQSPSNKVTEKGKDVELRCDPISGHTALYWYRQSLGQGLEFLIYFQGNSAPDKSGLPSDRFSAERTGGSVSTLTIQRTQQEDSAVYLCASSLVPNYGYTFGSGTRLTVV.

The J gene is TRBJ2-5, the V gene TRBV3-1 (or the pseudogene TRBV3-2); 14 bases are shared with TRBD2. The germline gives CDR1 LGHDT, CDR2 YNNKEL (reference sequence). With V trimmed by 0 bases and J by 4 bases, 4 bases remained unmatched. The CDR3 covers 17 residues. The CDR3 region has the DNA TGTGCCAGCAGCCAAGATTGGGGGACTAGCGGGAGAGAGACCCAGTACTTC. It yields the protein CASSQDWGTSGRETQYF.

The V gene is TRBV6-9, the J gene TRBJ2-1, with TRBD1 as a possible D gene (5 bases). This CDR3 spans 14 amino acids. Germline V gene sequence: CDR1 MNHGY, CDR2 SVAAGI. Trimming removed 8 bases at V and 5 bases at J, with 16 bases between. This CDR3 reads CASRPLDSNNEQFF. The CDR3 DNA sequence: TGTGCCAGCCGCCCCTTAGACAGTAACAATGAGCAGTTCTTC.

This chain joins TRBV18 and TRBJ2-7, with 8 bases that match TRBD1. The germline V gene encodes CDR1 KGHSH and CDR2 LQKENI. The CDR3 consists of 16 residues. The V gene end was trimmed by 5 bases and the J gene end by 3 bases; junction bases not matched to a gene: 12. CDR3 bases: TGTGCCAGCTCAAACGGCAGGACAGGGTCACACTACGAGCAGTACGTC. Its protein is CASSNGRTGSHYEQYV.

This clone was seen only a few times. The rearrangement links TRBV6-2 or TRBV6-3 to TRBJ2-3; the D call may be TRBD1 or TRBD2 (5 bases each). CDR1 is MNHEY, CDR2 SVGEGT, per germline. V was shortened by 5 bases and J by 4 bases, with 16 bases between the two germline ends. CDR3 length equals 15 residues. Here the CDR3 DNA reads TGTGCCAGCAGTCTAAATAACCGGGGCCCAGATACGCAGTATTTT. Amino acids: CASSLNNRGPDTQYF.

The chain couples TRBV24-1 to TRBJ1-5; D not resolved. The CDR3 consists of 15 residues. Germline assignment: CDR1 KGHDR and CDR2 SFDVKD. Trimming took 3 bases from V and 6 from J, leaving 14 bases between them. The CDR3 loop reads CATSDPAVLGQPQHF. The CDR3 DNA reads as TGTGCCACCAGTGATCCGGCAGTTCTTGGTCAGCCCCAGCATTTT.

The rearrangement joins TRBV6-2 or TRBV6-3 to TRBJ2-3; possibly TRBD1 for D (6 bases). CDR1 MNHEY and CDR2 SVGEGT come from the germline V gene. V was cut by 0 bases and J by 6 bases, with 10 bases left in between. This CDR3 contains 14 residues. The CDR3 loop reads CASSYSGARDTQYF. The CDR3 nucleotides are TGTGCCAGCAGTTACTCGGGGGCCAGGGATACGCAGTATTTT.

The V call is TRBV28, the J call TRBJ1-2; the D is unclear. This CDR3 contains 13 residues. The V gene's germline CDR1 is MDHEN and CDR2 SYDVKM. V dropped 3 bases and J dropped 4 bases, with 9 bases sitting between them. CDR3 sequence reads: CASSFTPTYGYTF. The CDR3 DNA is TGTGCCAGCAGTTTTACCCCAACCTATGGCTACACCTTC.